This is a list of T cell receptor beta chains from one sample in a study of blood T cells in healthy people across ages. TCRdb reprocessed the 5' RACE reads via MiXCR and lists one record per CDR3 protein. The sample contains over 600,000 distinct CDR3 sequences, approximately 40% of which appear only once. The sequenced material came from blood. All receptors derive from an elderly man in good health. Each CDR3 is given with its conserved first and last residue. D genes are given only for firm matches. Clone size is given for some rows only: seen once, a few or many times, or a class if the clone is expanded.

v_gene	abundance	j_gene	d_gene	CDR3nt	CDR3aa
TRBV14	few	TRBJ1-2	-	TGTGCCAGCAGTTCCAACAGGGTTTCCACCGGGTATGGCTACACCTTC	CASSSNRVSTGYGYTF
TRBV20-1	few	TRBJ2-5	-	TGCAGTGCTAGCCGGGCCCCTCTTGAAGAGACCCAGTACTTC	CSASRAPLEETQYF
TRBV12-3/TRBV12-4	-	TRBJ1-2	-	TGTGCCTGCAGTTTACAAGAACTCTATGGCTACACCTTC	CACSLQELYGYTF
TRBV5-1	few	TRBJ1-6	-	TGCGCCAGCAGCGTAGGGGGGAACAGTTCACCCCTTCACTTT	CASSVGGNSSPLHF
TRBV20-1	-	TRBJ2-1	TRBD1	TGCAGTGCTAGGGGGGGACAGGGGGGGCGTGAGCAGTTCTTC	CSARGGQGGREQFF
TRBV5-1	few	TRBJ1-2	TRBD1	TGCGCCAGCAGCTCTGATACAGGGGCGGGCTATGGCTACACCTTC	CASSSDTGAGYGYTF
TRBV7-2	few	TRBJ2-1	TRBD2	TGTGCCAGCAGCTTAGGCTTTGCGCGGGGGATCTCCTACAATGAGCAGTTCTTC	CASSLGFARGISYNEQFF
TRBV12-3/TRBV12-4	-	TRBJ1-2	-	TGTGCCGGCAGTTTCACGGAGGGTGGCTACACCTTC	CAGSFTEGGYTF
TRBV20-1	-	TRBJ2-5	-	TGCAGTGCAAGAGAGGATCCCCAAGAGACCCAGTACTTC	CSAREDPQETQYF
TRBV6-2/TRBV6-3	-	TRBJ2-3	TRBD2	TGTGCCAGCAGTTACTCGGGACTAGCGGGAGTTTTATATACGCAGTATTTT	CASSYSGLAGVLYTQYF
TRBV6-5	-	TRBJ2-1	-	TGTGCCAGCAGTTACTCGTCAGACGTTGAGCAGTTCTTC	CASSYSSDVEQFF
TRBV12-3/TRBV12-4	few	TRBJ2-7	TRBD2	TGTGCCAGCAGTTGGATAGCGGGAAGCTCCTACGAGCAGTACTTC	CASSWIAGSSYEQYF